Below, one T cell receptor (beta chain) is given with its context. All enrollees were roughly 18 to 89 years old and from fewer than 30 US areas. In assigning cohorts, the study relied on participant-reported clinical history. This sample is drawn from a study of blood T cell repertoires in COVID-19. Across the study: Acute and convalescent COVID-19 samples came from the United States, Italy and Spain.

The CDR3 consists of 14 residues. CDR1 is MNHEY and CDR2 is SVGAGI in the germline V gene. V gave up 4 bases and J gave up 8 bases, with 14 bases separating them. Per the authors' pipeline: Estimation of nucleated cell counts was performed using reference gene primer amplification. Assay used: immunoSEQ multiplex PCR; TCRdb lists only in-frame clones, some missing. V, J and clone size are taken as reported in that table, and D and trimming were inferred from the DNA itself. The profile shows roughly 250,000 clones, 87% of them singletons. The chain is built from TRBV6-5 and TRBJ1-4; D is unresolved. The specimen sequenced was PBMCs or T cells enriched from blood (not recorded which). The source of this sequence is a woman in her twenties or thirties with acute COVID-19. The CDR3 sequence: CASSSSTRGEKLFF. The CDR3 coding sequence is TGTGCCAGCAGTTCCTCTACCCGAGGGGAAAAACTGTTTTTT.